This T cell receptor (beta chain) was found in a study of cytomegalovirus exposure and HLA in healthy donors. Across the whole study: Falling in the Caucasian-associated ancestry cluster were about 82% of 398 genotyped donors. Whole-study results and caveats: The classifier reportedly diagnosed cytomegalovirus status with high sensitivity and specificity.

This clone has only a few counts. Its antigen remains unidentified. 13 Jbeta primers and 60 Vbeta primers were used for the PCR. Some clones are missing from TCRdb's copy, which holds only in-frame ones; the method was immunoSEQ multiplex PCR. The repertoire holds 150,000 to 200,000 clones, with more than 75% as singletons. Germline V gene lookup returns CDR1 SGHTS and CDR2 YDEGEE. V shed 4 bases, J shed 5 bases, and the junction held 9 bases outside the gene matches. The CDR3 totals 15 residues. Sequencing input: PBMCs. The genes are TRBV5-8 and TRBJ2-5, with TRBD1 matching over 9 bases. The TCR comes from a young man in good health and CMV-seropositive. CDR3 region: CASSIGTGPGETQYF. The CDR3 coding sequence is TGTGCCAGCAGCATTGGGACAGGGCCAGGGGAGACCCAGTACTTC.